This T cell receptor beta chain was identified during a study of blood T cell repertoires in COVID-19. Whole-study context: Italy, Spain and the United States were the sources of the convalescent and acute COVID-19 samples. Sample material is recorded as cDNA or gDNA derived from T cells, B-cell-depleted T cells, or PBMCs.

V trimming: 6 bases; J trimming: 4 bases; junction bases outside the gene matches: 7. The V gene's germline CDR1 is SNHLY and CDR2 FYNNEI. The CDR3 contains 15 residues. Authors' data handling: Quantification of nucleated cells was approximated via reference gene primer amplification. Produced via immunoSEQ multiplex PCR; TCRdb's table is partial and in-frame only. V and J calls and clone size are given by that table; D and trimming were obtained from the DNA. The sample has approximately 100,000 clones, roughly 80% seen once. The sequence derives from a man aged 55-75 years with acute or convalescent COVID-19. The sample consisted of peripheral blood. The V call is TRBV2, the J call TRBJ2-5, with 11 nucleotides matching TRBD2. CDR3 DNA sequence: TGTGCCAGCAGCTTAGCGGGAGGGTTAGGAGAGACCCAGTACTTC. Protein sequence: CASSLAGGLGETQYF.